A selection of T cell receptor beta chains follows, all from one sample in a study of cytomegalovirus exposure and HLA in healthy donors. The repertoire was sequenced with immunoSEQ multiplex PCR; TCRdb's copy has only in-frame clones and lacks some. The sample gives about 140,000 clones, over 75% of which show up once; 1.5% to 2% is in the top ten. Sequences were obtained from PBMCs. These receptors all stem from a man aged 40-49 years in good health and CMV-seronegative. CDR3s include the opening cysteine and the closing phenylalanine or tryptophan. The D gene is left open where the match is weak.

TRBJ2-1,TRBV11-2,TRBD2,CASSLDTGGGLNEQFF
TRBJ2-3,TRBV29-1,TRBD2,CSAGSGGPDTQYF
-,TRBV13,TRBD2,CASSLASSGGGYEQYF
TRBJ2-2,TRBV6-4,-,CASSETGNTGELFF
-,TRBV2,TRBD1,CASSPQGDGNTIYF
TRBJ1-4,TRBV4-1,-,CASSQDPSGLESSTNEKLFF
TRBJ2-3,TRBV7-6,TRBD2,CASSFGTSGSTDTQYF
TRBJ2-7,TRBV6-1,TRBD1,CASTSHGTGAYEQYF
TRBJ1-2,TRBV28,TRBD1,CASSYQGANRGYTF
TRBJ2-2,TRBV7-9,-,CSSSLVGGFLANTGELFF
TRBJ1-2,TRBV5-4,-,CASITWGDYGYTF
TRBJ2-7,TRBV6-6,TRBD2,CASSQSGGSYEQYF
TRBJ2-7,TRBV28,TRBD2,CASSLVGAAGESYEQYF
TRBJ1-6,TRBV27,TRBD1,CASRTQGIDNSPLHF
TRBJ1-1,TRBV7-8,TRBD1,CASSSGQGAWTEAFF
TRBJ2-6,TRBV27,-,CASSLYSGANVLTF
TRBJ1-5,TRBV2,-,CASSDKFSNQPQHF
TRBJ2-2,TRBV4-2,TRBD2,CASSQDRLAGARRELFF
TRBJ1-1,TRBV11-2,TRBD1,CASSPRQGADTEAFF
TRBJ2-7,TRBV6-1,TRBD1,CASTPGQGYEQYF
TRBJ2-3,TRBV30,TRBD2,CALGLDLTDTQYF
TRBJ2-2,TRBV18,TRBD1,CASSPRTGNTGELFF
TRBJ2-6,TRBV5-4,TRBD1,CASSPPPGQGSGANVLTF
TRBJ1-2,TRBV27,-,CASSLRGGANGYTF
TRBJ1-6,TRBV28,-,CASSLQGRNSPLHF
TRBJ1-4,TRBV5-8,TRBD1,CASSPRDRGLKLFF
TRBJ2-3,TRBV18,TRBD2,CASSPLAGATDTQYF
TRBJ2-3,TRBV6-5,TRBD2,CASSPGGKTDTQYF
TRBJ2-3,TRBV7-7,TRBD1,CASSWGTGGKDTQYF
TRBJ2-3,TRBV5-4,TRBD2,CASSLAGGLGDTQYF
TRBJ2-3,TRBV30,TRBD2,CAWKLAGVSTDTQYF
TRBJ2-5,TRBV28,-,CASSGLIETQYF
TRBJ2-7,TRBV7-3,-,CASSTRDSYEQYF
TRBJ2-6,TRBV7-3,-,CASSASGGANVLTF
TRBJ1-5,TRBV5-6,-,CASSLGEDLLHQPQHF
TRBJ2-3,TRBV29-1,-,CSVVGGGPGLQLGPQYF
TRBJ2-7,TRBV11-2,TRBD1,CASSRLGQANSYEQYF
TRBJ1-5,TRBV5-1,-,CASSLAVREPNQPQHF
TRBJ2-3,TRBV28,TRBD2,CASSSTSVLITDTQYF
TRBJ2-7,TRBV4-2,TRBD1,CASSQGVQGVYEQYF
TRBJ2-3,TRBV4-2,TRBD2,CASSQDGLAGSTDTQYF
TRBJ2-7,TRBV29-1,TRBD1,CSVVKGADEQYF
TRBJ1-4,TRBV4-3,-,CASSQDSLYGSTNEKLFF
TRBJ2-3,TRBV10-3,TRBD2,CAISSLTSGSSDTQYF
TRBJ1-1,TRBV5-1,TRBD1,CASSSEIQGDRAEAFF
TRBJ2-7,TRBV6-1,TRBD2,CASSLGLAVYEQYF
TRBJ2-2,TRBV7-9,TRBD2,CSSGGGLAGGRWTGELFF
TRBJ2-5,TRBV2,-,CASSRTGSGETQYF